A single sample gave rise to the 16 T cell receptor beta chains below, sequenced in a study of T cells in Graves' hyperthyroidism and ophthalmopathy. Amplification yielded TCR beta CDR3 regions, with RNA transcripts as the source. The HTBI primer set was used in a first-round RT-PCR of the TCR CDR3. TCRdb reanalysed the multiplex PCR reads using MiXCR and keeps one entry per CDR3 protein. The sample has roughly 700,000 distinct CDR3 sequences; approximately 36% are singletons. Sequencing was performed on blood. The origin of the receptors is a woman in her forties with Graves' hyperthyroidism.

J is TRBJ2-2 and V is TRBV28, with 8 bases identical to TRBD1. Germline V gene sequence: CDR1 MDHEN, CDR2 SYDVKM. The CDR3 is 16 residues long. The junction had 11 bases not matched to a gene; V was cut back by 5 bases and J by 6 bases. This CDR3 is CASSEAGQGRSGELFF. In nucleotides, the CDR3 is TGTGCCAGCAGTGAGGCTGGACAGGGACGTTCCGGGGAGCTGTTTTTT.

The rearrangement uses TRBV9 and TRBJ1-2; D is unresolved. CDR1 and CDR2 (germline): SGDLS, YYNGEE. The CDR3 is made up of 14 amino acids. V lost 0 bases and J lost 8, with 14 bases in between. CDR3 sequence: CASSVGGGFRGYTF. The CDR3 nucleotides are TGTGCCAGCAGCGTAGGTGGCGGTTTTAGAGGCTACACCTTC. Together with reference TRBV9 and TRBJ1-2, the CDR3 gives the full variable domain: DSGVTQTPKHLITATGQRVTLRCSPRSGDLSVYWYQQSLDQGLQFLIQYYNGEERAKGNILERFSAQQFPDLHSELNLSSLELGDSALYFCASSVGGGFRGYTFGSGTRLTVV.

The V and J genes are TRBV7-8 and TRBJ2-5; D may be TRBD2 (5 bases). Germline loops: CDR1 SGHVS, CDR2 FQNEAQ. The CDR3 sequence is 14 residues long. Trimming took 1 base from V and 3 from J, leaving 9 bases between them. The CDR3, as DNA: TGTGCCAGCAGCTTAGTAGGACTTAAAGAGACCCAGTACTTC. It translates to CASSLVGLKETQYF.

This clonotype appeared many times. V gene TRBV7-2 combines with J gene TRBJ2-7, with no clear D. From germline, CDR1 is SGHTA and CDR2 FQGNSA. The CDR3 is made up of 15 amino acids. V lost 0 bases and J 0 bases, leaving 9 bases between the germline ends. DNA of the CDR3: TGTGCCAGCAGCTTAGCGGCTGGTAGCTCCTACGAGCAGTACTTC. Amino acids: CASSLAAGSSYEQYF.

This clonotype was counted ten times or more. This sequence joins TRBV15 and TRBJ2-7; 9 bases agree with TRBD1. Unmatched junction bases numbered 6, after V lost 0 bases and J lost 0 bases. The CDR3 sequence is 17 residues long. Germline CDR1 and CDR2: LNHNV and YYDKDF (reference sequence). The chain's CDR3 is CATSREGGTGSSYEQYF. The CDR3, as DNA: TGTGCCACCAGCAGAGAGGGAGGGACAGGGAGCTCCTACGAGCAGTACTTC.

The chain couples TRBV2 to TRBJ2-7; D is possibly TRBD1 (6 bases). CDR1 is SNHLY, CDR2 FYNNEI, per germline. CDR3 length: 11 amino acids. The V end lost 8 bases, the J end lost 7 bases, and 12 bases lay between the germline ends. CDR3 protein: CASQQGREQYF. The DNA for the CDR3 is TGTGCCAGCCAACAGGGACGGGAGCAGTACTTC.

In its sample, this clonotype was seen a few times. The rearrangement joins TRBV7-9 to TRBJ1-1; D is unresolved. Germline V gives CDR1 SEHNR, CDR2 FQNEAQ (reference sequence). V was trimmed by 5 bases and J by 6 bases, leaving 7 bases between them. The CDR3 is 11 residues long. CDR3 sequence (DNA): TGTGCCAGCAGCCCCGCCCCTGAAGCTTTCTTT. Its protein product is CASSPAPEAFF.

This clonotype was found a few times. The V gene is TRBV19, the J gene TRBJ1-4, with 10 bases that match TRBD1. Germline CDR1 reads LNHDA; CDR2 reads SQIVND (reference sequence). CDR3 size: 15 residues. V shed 3 bases and J 6 bases; nucleotides not matched to a gene: 4. This CDR3 is CASSIFGQGDEKLFF. The CDR3 bases are TGTGCCAGTAGTATTTTCGGACAGGGGGATGAAAAACTGTTTTTT.

V is TRBV4-1 and J is TRBJ2-7; D unresolved. V dropped 2 bases and J dropped 7 bases, with 18 bases sitting between them. From germline, CDR1 is MGHRA and CDR2 YSYEKL. This CDR3 region has 15 residues. The CDR3 sequence: CASSQRTDGLREQYF. CDR3 DNA: TGCGCCAGCAGCCAAAGGACCGACGGTTTGAGGGAGCAGTACTTC.

In its sample, this clonotype was seen once. A junction end diverges from the germline sequence, so it may reflect a read error. The chain is built from TRBV7-2 and TRBJ2-5; 15 positions agree with TRBD2. This CDR3 has 16 residues. The germline V gene has CDR1 SGHTA and CDR2 FQGNSA. CDR3 nucleotide sequence: TGTGCCAGCAGCTCGGGACTAGCGGGGGGACGAGAGGCCCAGTACTTC. Translation: CASSSGLAGGREAQYF.

This clonotype came up many times. The chain is built from TRBV7-2 and TRBJ1-5; 10 positions agree with TRBD1. This CDR3 spans 15 amino acids. Trimming at V came to 5 bases and at J to 2 bases, leaving 3 bases not matched to a gene. From germline, CDR1 is SGHTA and CDR2 FQGNSA. CDR3 nucleotides: TGTGCCAGCAGCCATGGGACAGGGGGCAATCAGCCCCAGCATTTT. It is translated as CASSHGTGGNQPQHF.

V is TRBV12-3 or TRBV12-4 and J is TRBJ2-7, with D possibly TRBD2 on 7 matching bases. This CDR3 is 15 amino acids long. Trimming cost V 7 bases and J 0 bases, with 16 bases left between them. The chain's CDR3 is CASTPRGGISYEQYF. CDR3 coding DNA: TGTGCCAGCACCCCCAGGGGAGGGATCTCCTACGAGCAGTACTTC.

There are a few counts of this clonotype. This chain joins TRBV4-3 and TRBJ1-2; D remains ambiguous. Deletions cut 4 bases from V and 3 bases from J, with 9 bases between. CDR3 length: 13 amino acids. Germline V gene lookup returns CDR1 LGHNA and CDR2 YSLEER. CDR3 sequence (DNA): TGCGCCAGCAGCCCGGGTTTCGACTATGGCTACACCTTC. It specifies CASSPGFDYGYTF.

About this clonotype itself: At one end, the junction sequence differs from germline, possibly due to a read error. V usage is TRBV20-1 and J usage is TRBJ2-5; 13 bases line up with TRBD2. CDR1 is DFQATT and CDR2 is SNEGSKA in the germline V gene (reference sequence). The CDR3 runs to 16 residues. In nucleotides, the CDR3 is TGCAGTGCTAGTTCCGGGACTAGCGGGGTCCAAGAGACCCAGTACTTT. It specifies CSASSGTSGVQETQYF.

The gene calls are TRBV7-2 and TRBJ2-5, with TRBD2 matching over 14 bases. The CDR3 has 16 amino acids. Trimming removed 5 bases from V and 5 bases from J; junction bases left unmatched: 7. Looked up from germline, CDR1 is SGHTA and CDR2 is FQGNSA. The CDR3 spells CASSQGLAGGGETQYF. The CDR3 coding sequence is TGTGCCAGCAGCCAAGGACTAGCGGGGGGCGGGGAGACCCAGTACTTC. Full variable domain (outside the CDR3, taken from reference TRBV7-2 and TRBJ2-5): GAGVSQSPSNKVTEKGKDVELRCDPISGHTALYWYRQSLGQGLEFLIYFQGNSAPDKSGLPSDRFSAERTGGSVSTLTIQRTQQEDSAVYLCASSQGLAGGGETQYFGPGTRLLVL.

This clonotype was picked up many times. The chain links TRBV24-1 to TRBJ2-2; D is tentatively TRBD1 or TRBD2 (6 bases each). Germline CDR1 KGHDR, CDR2 SFDVKD. V was clipped by 7 bases and J by 1 base, with 12 bases between them. This CDR3 has 15 amino acids. The DNA of the CDR3 is TGTGCCACCAGGGAGGGGGGCCTGAACACCGGGGAGCTGTTTTTT. Protein sequence: CATREGGLNTGELFF.